The 27 T cell receptor beta chains below were found in one sample sequenced in a study of blood T cells in healthy people across ages. The use of a sample-barcoded 5' primer and a J-beta primer mix characterized a second PCR of about 7 to 12 cycles. TCRdb re-derived calls from the 5' RACE reads in MiXCR, one entry per CDR3 protein. The table includes 1,100,000 or so distinct CDR3 sequences, 45% detected once. Input material: blood. Receptors were obtained from a woman in her sixties in good health.

The V gene is TRBV6-5, the J gene TRBJ2-4; D call uncertain. V was clipped by 5 bases and J by 7 bases, with 18 bases between them. The CDR3 is made up of 15 amino acids. CDR1 is MNHEY and CDR2 is SVGAGI in the germline V gene. The CDR3 DNA is TGTGCCAGCAGTCCCATAGTTGACAAGGGCAACATTCAGTACTTC. Protein product: CASSPIVDKGNIQYF.

This chain links TRBV7-3 with TRBJ2-6; TRBD1 matches 7 bases. Trimming at V came to 1 base and at J to 0 bases, leaving 6 bases not matched to a gene. Germline V CDR1 and CDR2: SGHTA, FQGTGA. The CDR3 has 18 amino acids. CDR3 nucleotide sequence: TGTGCCAGCAGCTTAAGCCCAGGGGGAACCTCTGGGGCCAACGTCCTGACTTTC. The encoded protein is CASSLSPGGTSGANVLTF.

This clonotype appeared a few times. The chain uses TRBV7-2 and TRBJ2-1; D gene uncertain. Germline CDR1 is SGHTA and CDR2 is FQGNSA. The V end lost 1 base, the J end lost 10 bases, and 8 bases lay between the germline ends. CDR3 length: 12 amino acids. The chain's CDR3 is CASSLVGREQFF. In nucleotides, the CDR3 is TGTGCCAGCAGCTTAGTCGGGCGGGAGCAGTTCTTC.

This chain connects TRBV27 to TRBJ2-7; D might be TRBD1 (6 bases). Trimming took 7 bases from V and 6 from J, leaving 25 bases between them. CDR1 and CDR2 from the germline V gene are MNHEY and SMNVEV (reference sequence). CDR3 length equals 16 residues. The CDR3 coding sequence is TGTGCCAGCAAGATCACAGGGATGCAGGGGCCACTCGAGCAGTACTTC. As protein: CASKITGMQGPLEQYF.

This clonotype was counted only a few times. Here the CDR3 reads CAWSRTGKETQYF. The CDR3 nucleotides read TGTGCCTGGAGCCGTACAGGGAAAGAGACCCAGTACTTC. The chain has TRBV30 and TRBJ2-5; possible D gene TRBD1, 6 bases. V lost 3 bases and J 3 bases, leaving 11 bases between the germline ends. CDR3 size: 13 residues. Germline V gene lookup returns CDR1 GTSNPN and CDR2 SVGIG (reference sequence). Looking up the rest from reference TRBV30 and TRBJ2-5 gives the full variable domain: SQTIHQWPATLVQPVGSPLSLECTVEGTSNPNLYWYRQAAGRGLQLLFYSVGIGQISSEVPQNLSASRPQDRQFILSSKKLLLSDSGFYLCAWSRTGKETQYFGPGTRLLVL.

The rearrangement links TRBV20-1 to TRBJ2-3; perhaps TRBD2 as D (6 bases). Trimming pared 5 bases from V and 0 bases from J, leaving 15 bases between. This CDR3 contains 15 residues. Germline V gene data show CDR1 as DFQATT and CDR2 as SNEGSKA (reference sequence). CDR3 sequence: CSASSTSGSTDTQYF. In nucleotides, the CDR3 is TGCAGTGCTTCATCGACTAGTGGAAGCACAGATACGCAGTATTTT.

The rearrangement uses TRBV2 and TRBJ1-1; maybe TRBD1 (6 bases). The V end was cut by 3 bases, the J end by 9 bases, with 17 bases between. The CDR3 is made up of 14 amino acids. Per the germline V gene, CDR1 is SNHLY and CDR2 is FYNNEI. CDR3 coding DNA: TGTGCCAGCAGTGATGAAGGACAGTTGGAAAAAGCTTTCTTT. As protein: CASSDEGQLEKAFF.

The rearrangement joins TRBV4-2 to TRBJ1-2; D unclear. There are 16 residues in the CDR3. Germline V gene lookup returns CDR1 LGHNA and CDR2 YNFKEQ. The germline V and J ends were trimmed by 4 bases and 2 bases, with 17 bases remaining between them. The CDR3 sequence: CASSPSAVGQNYGYTF. The CDR3 DNA is TGTGCCAGCAGCCCCTCTGCAGTAGGGCAGAACTATGGCTACACCTTC.

The J gene is TRBJ2-3, the V gene TRBV10-3; 7 nucleotides line up with TRBD2. The ends lost 2 bases at V and 1 base at J; junction bases unmatched: 9. Germline CDR1 ENHRY, CDR2 SYGVKD. The CDR3 runs 17 residues. The CDR3: CAISEPGASGGTDTQYF. The CDR3, as DNA: TGTGCCATCAGTGAGCCCGGGGCTAGCGGAGGCACAGATACGCAGTATTTT.

The genes are TRBV12-3 or TRBV12-4 and TRBJ2-7; 10 bases align to TRBD1. CDR3 length: 15 amino acids. The trim removed 8 bases at V and 7 bases at J, leaving 14 bases unmatched. CDR3 amino acids: CASGDLGTGEREQYF. CDR3 bases: TGTGCCAGCGGCGACCTCGGGACAGGGGAAAGGGAGCAGTACTTC.

The chain uses TRBV19 and TRBJ2-1, with D perhaps matching TRBD2 (7 bases). This CDR3 comprises 15 residues. The germline CDR1 and CDR2 sequences are LNHDA and SQIVND (reference sequence). Between the trimmed V and J ends, which lost 1 base and 9 bases, there was a span of 16 bases. The CDR3 protein is CASSIGLQGGGEQFF. The CDR3, as DNA: TGTGCCAGTAGTATAGGCCTACAAGGGGGGGGTGAGCAGTTCTTC.

This clonotype occurred a few times. This CDR3 is CASSFSTFGDYGYTF. In DNA, the CDR3 is TGTGCCAGCAGCTTCTCCACCTTCGGGGACTATGGCTACACCTTC. The chain has TRBV7-8 and TRBJ1-2; D gene uncertain. Deletions cut 3 bases from V and 3 bases from J, with 14 bases between. This CDR3 comprises 15 residues. Germline V gene data show CDR1 as SGHVS and CDR2 as FQNEAQ.

This chain joins TRBV7-6 and TRBJ2-7; 11 bases map to TRBD2. The length of the CDR3 is 18 residues. The germline CDR1 and CDR2 sequences are SGHVS and FNYEAQ. The junction had 11 bases not matched to a gene; V was cut back by 0 bases and J by 4 bases. The CDR3 region is CASSLALTGTSGPYEQYF. The CDR3 region has the DNA TGTGCCAGCAGCTTAGCGCTTACCGGGACTAGCGGTCCTTACGAGCAGTACTTC.

This clonotype was seen only a few times. The J gene is TRBJ2-5, the V gene TRBV12-5; D may be TRBD1 or TRBD2 (5 bases each). CDR3 length: 16 amino acids. The V end was cut by 3 bases, the J end by 4 bases, with 18 bases between. Germline V gene lookup returns CDR1 LGHNT and CDR2 FRNRAP. CDR3 DNA: TGTGCTAGTGGTTTCCGTAGGGACCCCGGAGGAGAGACCCAGTACTTC. Its protein product is CASGFRRDPGGETQYF.

The V gene is TRBV6-1, the J gene TRBJ1-5; no reliable D call. In germline, CDR1 is MNHNS, CDR2 SASEGT. The V end lost 3 bases, the J end lost 5 bases, and 8 bases lay between the germline ends. The CDR3 runs to 13 residues. The CDR3, as DNA: TGTGCCAGCAGTGAGAACTGGTATCAGCCCCAGCATTTT. Its protein product is CASSENWYQPQHF.

V gene TRBV5-1 combines with J gene TRBJ2-1, with 9 bases matching TRBD1. The length of the CDR3 is 15 residues. The J segment lost 13 bases and the V segment lost 3 bases, leaving 14 bases of the junction unmatched. Germline CDR1 is SGHRS and CDR2 is YFSETQ. CDR3 coding DNA: TGCGCCAGCAGCTCTCTCTGGGGACAGGGAGAGACCCAGTTCTTC. Its protein is CASSSLWGQGETQFF.

Many counts were recorded for this clonotype. This chain connects TRBV7-2 to TRBJ2-1, with D uncertain. The ends were cut back, 2 bases at V and 9 bases at J, with 11 bases in the middle. CDR1 and CDR2 (germline): SGHTA, FQGNSA. CDR3 length: 13 amino acids. CDR3 residues: CASSLRPRAEQFF. The CDR3 nucleotides are TGTGCCAGCAGCTTACGACCTAGAGCTGAGCAGTTCTTC.

This clonotype was observed many times. The V call is TRBV20-1, the J call TRBJ2-3, with a possible D match to TRBD1 (6 bases). Trimming left V 3 bases short and J 1 base short, with 17 bases between. Germline V gene lookup returns CDR1 DFQATT and CDR2 SNEGSKA (reference sequence). CDR3 length: 16 amino acids. The CDR3 DNA is TGCAGTGCTAGTAGCAGGGGTGGGCATCGCACAGATACGCAGTATTTT. Translation: CSASSRGGHRTDTQYF.

V is TRBV4-1 and J is TRBJ2-5, with TRBD2 identical over 14 bases. Trimming cost V 0 bases and J 11 bases; bases outside gene matches: 17. Germline CDR1 reads MGHRA; CDR2 reads YSYEKL. This CDR3 comprises 19 residues. This chain's CDR3 is CASSQEPPGLAGVTNGQYF. Written as DNA, the CDR3 is TGCGCCAGCAGCCAAGAACCTCCGGGACTAGCGGGAGTAACCAATGGGCAGTACTTC.

The rearrangement uses TRBV5-1 and TRBJ2-3, with unresolved D. Deletions cut 1 base from V and 0 bases from J, with 9 bases between. This CDR3 has 15 residues. CDR1 is SGHRS, CDR2 YFSETQ, per germline. CDR3 region: CASSLFPDSTDTQYF. As DNA, the CDR3 is TGCGCCAGCAGCTTGTTCCCGGATAGCACAGATACGCAGTATTTT.

The rearrangement uses TRBV20-1 and TRBJ1-2, with a possible D match to TRBD1 (5 bases). Germline V gene data show CDR1 as DFQATT and CDR2 as SNEGSKA (reference sequence). V was clipped by 6 bases and J by 2 bases, with 16 bases between them. CDR3 length equals 14 residues. For the CDR3, the DNA is TGCAGTGCACAGACACCCGACAGAAACTATGGCTACACCTTC. Amino acid sequence: CSAQTPDRNYGYTF.

The chain couples TRBV6-5 to TRBJ1-6; 8 bases match TRBD1. This CDR3 contains 16 residues. Trimming took 5 bases from V and 3 from J; bases not matched to a gene: 6. Germline V lookup: CDR1 MNHEY, CDR2 SVGAGI. CDR3 loop: CASSPGQGVYNSPLHF. CDR3 in DNA: TGTGCCAGCAGTCCAGGACAGGGAGTCTATAATTCACCCCTCCACTTT.

V gene TRBV5-1 combines with J gene TRBJ2-3; possible D gene TRBD1, 6 bases. CDR1 and CDR2 from the germline V gene are SGHRS and YFSETQ. V was cut by 5 bases and J by 0 bases, with 13 bases left in between. CDR3 length equals 15 residues. The CDR3 DNA reads TGCGCCAGCAGACTAGGACAGCCTAGCACAGATACGCAGTATTTT. The encoded protein is CASRLGQPSTDTQYF.

The rearrangement joins TRBV6-1 to TRBJ2-7; weak D call: TRBD2 (5 bases). This CDR3 has 17 residues. Trimming pared 0 bases from V and 4 bases from J, leaving 19 bases between. Germline V gene lookup returns CDR1 MNHNS and CDR2 SASEGT. The DNA for the CDR3 is TGTGCCAGCAGTGAAGCACCCCCTGACGGACGGGGATACGAGCAGTACTTC. It translates to CASSEAPPDGRGYEQYF.

The gene calls are TRBV6-6 and TRBJ1-2, with a tentative D call TRBD1 (5 bases). Germline V gives CDR1 MNHNY, CDR2 SVGAGI (reference sequence). V shed 5 bases and J shed 4 bases, with 14 bases lying between them. The CDR3 runs to 14 residues. The CDR3 nucleotides are TGTGCCAGCAGTGCTCAGACAGAGCGCTATGGCTACACCTTC. Encoded protein: CASSAQTERYGYTF.

There are a few counts of this clonotype. This chain joins TRBV20-1 and TRBJ2-3, with 8 bases fitting TRBD2. After removal of 1 base from V and 4 bases from J, the junction contained 4 bases not matched to a gene. This CDR3 has 14 amino acids. Germline V CDR1 and CDR2: DFQATT, SNEGSKA (reference sequence). CDR3: CSARAPGRADTQYF. In DNA form, the CDR3 reads TGCAGTGCTAGAGCCCCCGGGAGGGCAGATACGCAGTATTTT.

The rearrangement links TRBV27 to TRBJ2-3; D is unclear. V lost 3 bases and J 3 bases, leaving 13 bases between the germline ends. The germline V gene has CDR1 MNHEY and CDR2 SMNVEV (reference sequence). The CDR3 is 15 amino acids. The CDR3 DNA reads TGTGCCAGCAGTTTTCGGCGGCCGCGGACAGATACGCAGTATTTT. It specifies CASSFRRPRTDTQYF.